This T cell receptor (beta chain) was captured by sequencing in a study of CD4+ T cells in melanoma. This clone was observed a few times. Its antigen is as yet unknown. Only in-frame clones appear in the TCRdb table, and some are missing; sequencing was by immunoSEQ multiplex PCR. The sample lists about 10,000 clones, over 55% seen once, with about 13% in the top ten. V dropped 2 bases and J dropped 9; count of bases not matched to a gene: 4. The CDR3 is 14 residues long. Germline CDR1 reads SNHLY; CDR2 reads FYNNEI. Study-level findings and limits: In melanoma, neoantigen-specific CD4+ T cells reportedly differed in differentiation state. CD8+ T cell, macrophage and B cell function reportedly correlated with neoantigen-specific CD4+ T cells.

The V gene is TRBV2, the J gene TRBJ1-6, with 7 bases aligning to TRBD1. The sequencing input was cells from a culture (not recorded whether cultured in vitro). This clonotype was obtained from a human donor with melanoma. CDR3 DNA sequence: TGTGCCAGCAGTGAACGCCCAGGGGGTTCACCCCTCCACTTT. Translated: CASSERPGGSPLHF.